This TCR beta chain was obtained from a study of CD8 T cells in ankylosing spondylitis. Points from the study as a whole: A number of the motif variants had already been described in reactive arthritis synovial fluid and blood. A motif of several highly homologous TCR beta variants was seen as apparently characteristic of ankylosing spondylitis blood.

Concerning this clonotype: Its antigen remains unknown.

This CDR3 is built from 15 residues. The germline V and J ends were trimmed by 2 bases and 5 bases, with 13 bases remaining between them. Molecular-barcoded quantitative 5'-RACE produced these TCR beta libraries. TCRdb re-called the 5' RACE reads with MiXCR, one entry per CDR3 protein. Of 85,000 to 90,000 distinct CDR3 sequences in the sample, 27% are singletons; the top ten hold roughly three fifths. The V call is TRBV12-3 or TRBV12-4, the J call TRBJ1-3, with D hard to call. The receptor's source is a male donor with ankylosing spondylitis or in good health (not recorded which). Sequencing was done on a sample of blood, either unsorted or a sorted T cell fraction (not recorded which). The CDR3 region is CASSLRIIGRNTIYF. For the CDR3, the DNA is TGTGCCAGCAGTTTAAGAATAATAGGTAGAAACACCATATATTTT.